Included here is one T cell receptor beta chain sequence, with context. The data stem from a study of blood T cell repertoires in COVID-19. Study as a whole: Researchers got acute and convalescent COVID-19 samples from the United States, Italy and Spain. T cells, B-cell-depleted T cells, or PBMCs supplied cDNA or gDNA.

Per the authors' pipeline: Estimates of nucleated cell counts were drawn from the amplification of reference gene primers. Clones were sequenced by immunoSEQ multiplex PCR, and TCRdb holds only the in-frame ones, with some missing. The V and J calls and clone size come from that table; D and trimming were worked out from the DNA. The repertoire includes 150,000 to 200,000 clones, 90% of them detected once, and 18% sits in the top ten. This CDR3 has 16 residues. The germline V gene has CDR1 SGHAT and CDR2 FQNNGV. V lost 1 base to trimming and J lost 7 bases; unmatched junction nucleotides: 12. The TCR sequence derives from a man aged 60 to 75 with active or convalescent COVID-19. V gene TRBV11-2 combines with J gene TRBJ1-1; 7 positions agree with TRBD1. Sequencing input: peripheral blood. This CDR3 is CASSLGQGLKNLEAFF. CDR3 nucleotides: TGTGCCAGCAGCTTAGGACAGGGCCTAAAAAACCTTGAAGCTTTCTTT.